The 12 T cell receptor beta chains below all came from one sample that was sequenced in a study of human T cells and chemical hapten exposure. Time point: pre-sensitization, week 0. The treatment: therapeutic diphenylcyclopropenone sensitization with weekly scalp DPC. Via MiXCR, TCRdb re-called the RACE reads, giving one row per CDR3 protein. The sample lists roughly 120,000 distinct CDR3 sequences, less than 15% occurring once. The sample consisted of whole blood, taken in connection with sensitization to the hapten diphenylcyclopropenone (DPC). The origin of the receptors is a woman aged 18-35 years with alopecia areata. Some clones in this sample may be carry-over from other donors' samples.

This clonotype was counted between two and nine times. V and J are TRBV12-3 or TRBV12-4 and TRBJ2-7; D gene uncertain. The CDR3 length is 15 residues. The ends were cut back, 3 bases at V and 4 bases at J, with 16 bases in the middle. CDR3 residues: CASSFFGRLRYEQYF. The CDR3 nucleotides are TGTGCCAGCAGTTTTTTCGGCCGGTTGCGATACGAGCAGTACTTC.

In its sample, this clonotype was seen a few times. The chain combines TRBV7-9 with TRBJ1-1; D call uncertain. With 3 bases removed from V and 1 base from J, the gap between germline ends came to 3 bases. Germline V gives CDR1 SEHNR, CDR2 FQNEAQ (reference sequence). The CDR3 is made up of 12 amino acids. Here the CDR3 reads CASSFGNTEAFF. The CDR3 nucleotides are TGTGCCAGCAGCTTTGGGAACACTGAAGCTTTCTTT.

A few counts support this clonotype. The V and J genes are TRBV6-1 and TRBJ2-4; D gene ambiguous. The CDR3 runs 13 residues. V dropped 4 bases and J dropped 1 base, with 5 bases sitting between them. Per germline, CDR1 MNHNS and CDR2 SASEGT. The CDR3 loop is CASSANAKNIQYF. CDR3 DNA: TGTGCCAGCAGTGCGAACGCCAAAAACATTCAGTACTTC.

This clonotype was counted a few times. The CDR3 sequence: CASSQATGLAGGLGTQYF. DNA of the CDR3: TGCGCCAGCAGCCAAGCCACCGGACTAGCGGGGGGGTTAGGGACGCAGTATTTT. The chain combines TRBV4-3 with TRBJ2-3, with TRBD2 matching 15 bases. V was clipped by 1 base and J by 9 bases; unmatched bases: 11. Germline V CDR1 and CDR2: LGHNA, YSLEER. This CDR3 has 18 amino acids.

This clonotype was observed many times. The V gene is TRBV20-1, the J gene TRBJ2-3; 7 bases agree with TRBD2. Per the germline V gene, CDR1 is DFQATT and CDR2 is SNEGSKA (reference sequence). V gave up 3 bases and J gave up 4 bases; unmatched junction bases: 16. This CDR3 contains 17 residues. In nucleotides, the CDR3 is TGCAGTGCTAGGTCGTGGGAGGGTCCTGGATCAGCAGATACGCAGTATTTT. This codes for CSARSWEGPGSADTQYF.

With regard to this clonotype: A single base separates this from a much larger clone, so it may be a read error. This sequence joins TRBV7-6 and TRBJ2-3; D is undetermined. The CDR3 is made up of 12 amino acids. CDR1 SGHVS and CDR2 FNYEAQ come from the germline V gene. The V end lost 8 bases, the J end lost 2 bases, and 8 bases lay between the germline ends. In DNA, the CDR3 is TGTGCCAGCTGCCCCCACACAGATACGCAGTATTTT. This encodes CASCPHTDTQYF.

This clonotype was detected many times. The chain joins TRBV28 to TRBJ1-1; 10 nucleotides line up with TRBD1. The CDR3 has 13 amino acids. Trimming took 6 bases from V and 7 from J; bases not matched to a gene: 5. Germline CDR1 MDHEN, CDR2 SYDVKM. This CDR3 reads CASRTGGAYEAFF. In DNA, the CDR3 is TGTGCCAGCAGGACAGGGGGCGCCTATGAAGCTTTCTTT.

This clonotype was counted a few times. The chain is built from TRBV2 and TRBJ2-7, with TRBD1 matching 7 bases. Per the germline V gene, CDR1 is SNHLY and CDR2 is FYNNEI. CDR3 length: 13 residues. Trimming took 6 bases from V and 1 from J; bases not matched to a gene: 3. CDR3 residues: CASRQGLSYEQYF. DNA of the CDR3: TGTGCCAGCAGACAGGGGTTGTCCTACGAGCAGTACTTC.

The chain uses TRBV20-1 and TRBJ2-3; 8 nucleotides line up with TRBD2. The CDR3 spans 12 residues. Trimming at V came to 3 bases and at J to 8 bases, leaving 4 bases not matched to a gene. Germline CDR1 reads DFQATT; CDR2 reads SNEGSKA (reference sequence). CDR3 residues: CSASGGALTQYF. The CDR3 nucleotides read TGCAGTGCTAGCGGGGGGGCCCTTACGCAGTATTTT.

This clonotype has at least ten counts. This sequence joins TRBV7-9 and TRBJ1-1; no clear D. This CDR3 contains 12 residues. Trimming removed 5 bases from V and 4 bases from J, with 8 bases in between. Per the germline V gene, CDR1 is SEHNR and CDR2 is FQNEAQ (reference sequence). CDR3 sequence (DNA): TGTGCCAGCAGCCTTGGGAGCACTGAAGCTTTCTTT. This sequence encodes CASSLGSTEAFF.

The V call is TRBV24-1, the J call TRBJ2-3; weak D call: TRBD2 (5 bases). The CDR3 runs to 14 residues. Germline V CDR1 and CDR2: KGHDR, SFDVKD. Trimming stripped 3 bases from V and 7 bases from J, with 13 bases between. The CDR3 DNA sequence: TGTGCCACCAGTGATCGTCTTTCGGGAAATACGCAGTATTTT. As protein: CATSDRLSGNTQYF.

In DNA, the CDR3 is TGTGCCAGCAGCTTAGACGGGACAGGGGTGACTGAAGCTTTCTTT. Its protein product is CASSLDGTGVTEAFF. The chain is built from TRBV11-3 and TRBJ1-1; 10 nucleotides align to TRBD1. The CDR3 is made up of 15 amino acids. Germline V gene sequence: CDR1 SGHNT, CDR2 YENEEA. After removal of 0 bases from V and 5 bases from J, the junction contained 3 bases not matched to a gene. The full variable domain, with the rest looked up from reference TRBV11-3 and TRBJ1-1, is EAGVVQSPRYKIIEKKQPVAFWCNPISGHNTLYWYLQNLGQGPELLIRYENEEAVDDSQLPKDRFSAERLKGVDSTLKIQPAELGDSAVYLCASSLDGTGVTEAFFGQGTRLTVV.